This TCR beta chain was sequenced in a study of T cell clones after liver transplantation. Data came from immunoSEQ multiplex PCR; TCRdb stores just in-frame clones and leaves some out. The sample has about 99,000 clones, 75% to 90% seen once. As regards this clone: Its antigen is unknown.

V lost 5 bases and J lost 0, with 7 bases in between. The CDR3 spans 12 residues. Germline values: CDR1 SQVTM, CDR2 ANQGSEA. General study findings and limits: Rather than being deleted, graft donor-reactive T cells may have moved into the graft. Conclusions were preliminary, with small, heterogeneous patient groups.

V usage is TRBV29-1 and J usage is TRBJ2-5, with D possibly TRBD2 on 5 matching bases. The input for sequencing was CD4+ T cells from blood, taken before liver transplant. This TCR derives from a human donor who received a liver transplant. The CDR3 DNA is TGCAGCGTTTCGGGGAACCAAGAGACCCAGTACTTC. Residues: CSVSGNQETQYF.